This T cell receptor (beta chain) was identified during a study of blood T cell repertoires in COVID-19. Overall study context: Acute and convalescent COVID-19 specimens originated in the United States, Italy and Spain. Nucleic acid was either cDNA or gDNA, and it came from T cells, B-cell-depleted T cells, or PBMCs.

Details on this clone: The sample has other DNA sequences that encode this CDR3 too.

Authors' processing steps: How many nucleated cells were present was estimated from reference gene primer amplification. The data were produced by immunoSEQ multiplex PCR, yet TCRdb's version contains in-frame clones alone and is incomplete. V and J calls and clone size follow that table, whereas D and trimming were derived from the DNA. The data show about 200,000 clones, approximately 90% seen once. This CDR3 contains 14 residues. CDR1 and CDR2 (germline): SGHVS, FNYEAQ. The V and J ends lost 4 bases and 5 bases respectively, with 12 bases between them. The receptor was isolated from a man under 40 with acute or convalescent COVID-19. Input material: peripheral blood. The chain carries TRBV7-6 and TRBJ1-5; possibly TRBD1 for D (5 bases). Here the CDR3 DNA reads TGTGCCAGCAGCTCAGGGCAGGGCCATCAGCCCCAGCATTTT. Its translation is CASSSGQGHQPQHF.